The next 12 T cell receptor beta chains were all read from a single sample in a study of T cell responses to AZD1222 COVID-19 vaccine. Repertoires were generated with immunoSEQ multiplex PCR, while TCRdb's copy carries only in-frame clones and drops some. The sample has about 100,000 clones; roughly 91% are singletons. This specimen consisted of peripheral blood, obtained on day 0 of AZD1222 vaccination. Receptors originate from an adult in good health.

CDR3 DNA: TGTGCCAGCAGCGAAACAGAAGGGGGCCTTAGCTACACCTTC. Translation gives CASSETEGGLSYTF. This sequence joins TRBV6-4 and TRBJ1-2, with 7 nucleotides matching TRBD1. Per the germline V gene, CDR1 is MRHNA and CDR2 is SNTAGT. There are 14 residues in the CDR3. V dropped 6 bases and J dropped 9; count of bases not matched to a gene: 13.

V and J are TRBV9 and TRBJ1-2, with TRBD1 matching 7 bases. The CDR3 is 13 residues long. V dropped 3 bases and J dropped 4; count of bases not matched to a gene: 3. Germline V gene data show CDR1 as SGDLS and CDR2 as YYNGEE. The DNA of the CDR3 is TGTGCCAGCAGCGGACAGGGTTCCTATGGCTACACCTTC. As protein: CASSGQGSYGYTF.

J is TRBJ1-5 and V is TRBV6-1; no clear D. This CDR3 has 13 amino acids. Trimming left V 2 bases short and J 4 bases short, with 6 bases between. Germline CDR1 is MNHNS and CDR2 is SASEGT. The CDR3 DNA is TGTGCCAGCAGTGAAAAGGTTAATCAGCCCCAGCATTTT. This translates into CASSEKVNQPQHF.

CDR3 in DNA: TGTGCCAGCAGCCCCCGCCGGGCTTCAGGGTCGGGGGATACGCAGTATTTT. Its translation: CASSPRRASGSGDTQYF. This chain links TRBV7-6 with TRBJ2-3; D is possibly TRBD1 or TRBD2 (5 bases each). V shed 5 bases and J shed 6 bases, with 24 bases lying between them. CDR3 size: 17 residues. Germline V CDR1 and CDR2: SGHVS, FNYEAQ.

The chain joins TRBV18 to TRBJ2-3; 8 bases are shared with TRBD1. This CDR3 spans 15 amino acids. CDR1 is KGHSH and CDR2 is LQKENI in the germline V gene. V was pared by 3 bases and J by 8 bases, with 10 bases of the junction left unmatched. CDR3 sequence: CASSPATGAIGTQYF. In nucleotides, the CDR3 is TGTGCCAGCTCACCTGCGACAGGGGCAATCGGTACGCAGTATTTT.

The rearrangement links TRBV10-3 to TRBJ2-2; possible D gene TRBD1, 5 bases. Trimming removed 11 bases at V and 4 bases at J, with 20 bases between. Germline lookup yields CDR1 ENHRY and CDR2 SYGVKD. The CDR3 extends over 15 amino acids. The CDR3 here is CAAQRGSIGTGELFF. The CDR3 bases are TGTGCCGCCCAAAGGGGTTCAATCGGCACCGGGGAGCTGTTTTTT.

This clone was counted between two and nine times. The chain employs TRBV14 and TRBJ1-1; D gene ambiguous. The CDR3 is 15 residues long. Germline lookup yields CDR1 SGHDN and CDR2 FVKESK. V gave up 0 bases and J gave up 4 bases, with 12 bases separating them. CDR3 loop: CASSQEGAMSTEAFF. DNA of the CDR3: TGTGCCAGCAGCCAAGAGGGAGCGATGAGCACTGAAGCTTTCTTT.

The V and J genes are TRBV19 and TRBJ2-2; 7 bases fit TRBD1. CDR3 length: 16 amino acids. Per germline, CDR1 LNHDA and CDR2 SQIVND (reference sequence). V trimming: 0 bases; J trimming: 1 base; junction bases outside the gene matches: 2. DNA of the CDR3: TGTGCCAGTAGTATAGAGGGGACAGTGAACACCGGGGAGCTGTTTTTT. Protein: CASSIEGTVNTGELFF.

CDR3 amino acids: CASFGWSNTEAFF. The CDR3 DNA is TGTGCCAGTTTCGGTTGGTCGAACACTGAAGCTTTCTTT. The V and J genes are TRBV25-1 and TRBJ1-1; D unclear. Germline V CDR1 and CDR2: MGHDK, SYGVNS. The ends were cut back, 9 bases at V and 1 base at J, with 12 bases in the middle. The CDR3 totals 13 residues. Complete variable domain (other parts from reference TRBV25-1 and TRBJ1-1): EADIYQTPRYLVIGTGKKITLECSQTMGHDKMYWYQQDPGMELHLIHYSYGVNSTEKGDLSSESTVSRIRTEHFPLTLESARPSHTSQYLCASFGWSNTEAFFGQGTRLTVV.

V and J are TRBV15 and TRBJ1-5; D gene unclear. Germline V CDR1 and CDR2: LNHNV, YYDKDF (reference sequence). The CDR3 extends over 13 amino acids. The V end lost 0 bases, the J end lost 9 bases, and 9 bases lay between the germline ends. CDR3 in DNA: TGTGCCACCAGCAGAGAGCCCCTGATGCCCCAGCATTTT. This sequence encodes CATSREPLMPQHF. Drawing the rest from reference TRBV15 and TRBJ1-5, the complete variable domain is DAMVIQNPRYQVTQFGKPVTLSCSQTLNHNVMYWYQQKSSQAPKLLFHYYDKDFNNEADTPDNFQSRRPNTSFCFLDIRSPGLGDTAMYLCATSREPLMPQHFGDGTRLSIL.

The chain has TRBV6-5 and TRBJ2-7; D not resolved. Germline V gene sequence: CDR1 MNHEY, CDR2 SVGAGI. The CDR3 extends over 15 amino acids. The V gene lost 6 bases and the J gene lost 2 bases, with 17 bases spanning the gap. The CDR3 is CASRLSQTPTYEQYF. The CDR3 DNA is TGTGCCAGCAGACTTTCCCAAACCCCCACCTACGAGCAGTACTTC.

This chain uses TRBV11-2 with TRBJ2-2; D remains ambiguous. CDR1 is SGHAT and CDR2 is FQNNGV in the germline V gene. V was cut by 4 bases and J by 7 bases, with 13 bases left in between. The CDR3 length is 14 residues. CDR3 protein: CASSSRLGGGELFF. DNA of the CDR3: TGTGCCAGCAGCTCCCGACTCGGTGGCGGGGAGCTGTTTTTT.